This is a list of T cell receptor beta chains from one sample in a study of CD8+ T cells in alopecia areata. This table comes from immunoSEQ multiplex PCR, and its TCRdb copy is limited to in-frame clones, with some not included. The sample holds fewer than 250,000 clones, 60% to 70% seen once. Source: CD4+ T cells sorted from blood, taken at week 4, from a patient treated with tofacitinib. The receptors stem from a human donor with alopecia areata. The conserved cysteine and the conserved F or W are not part of the CDR3 here.

CDR3,V,J
ASRTHTDQETQY,TRBV2,TRBJ2-5
AWSDTGGLAKNIQY,TRBV30,TRBJ2-4
ASSWTVGNQPQH,TRBV28,TRBJ1-5
ASSEKGEGAF,TRBV6-1,TRBJ1-1
ASSPGGHNEKLF,TRBV5-1,TRBJ1-4
SVGPSGGYEQY,TRBV29-1,TRBJ2-7
ASSFYEQY,TRBV7-2,TRBJ2-7
ASSLSWSQYNEQF,TRBV7-2,TRBJ2-1
ASSEGQGPNYGYT,TRBV9,TRBJ1-2
ASSPQGADTQY,TRBV5-4,TRBJ2-3
ASSLGRGVNEQF,TRBV5-1,TRBJ2-1
ASSVDTGELF,TRBV2,TRBJ2-2
ASSFGLGDRAGTEAF,TRBV5-4,TRBJ1-1
ASSFQEAVNTEAF,TRBV7-9,TRBJ1-1
ASSSGTGVTGANVLT,TRBV11-1,TRBJ2-6
ASLKICGSPGELF,TRBV23-1,TRBJ2-2
ASSPRYGGANEQF,TRBV5-1,TRBJ2-1
ASRPGTSGTYEQY,TRBV6-5,TRBJ2-7
SVAQPYRGYGYT,TRBV29-1,TRBJ1-2
ASSGPAEETQY,TRBV4-2,TRBJ2-5
ASSLGRGGETQY,TRBV7-7,TRBJ2-5
ASSRDLQETQY,TRBV2,TRBJ2-5
ASSVNRAYEQY,TRBV6-5,TRBJ2-7
ASSQVGGQANYGYT,TRBV14,TRBJ1-2
ATSRDLASGNTDTQY,TRBV15,TRBJ2-3
ASSIGGLAGEVQY,TRBV19,TRBJ2-7
ASSPSRLAGPDTQY,TRBV4-3,TRBJ2-3
ASSSGLAGGTDTQY,TRBV11-3,TRBJ2-3
ASSEGSGGNQPQH,TRBV6-1,TRBJ1-5
ASSFQTAPNTEAF,TRBV19,TRBJ1-1
ASNPQGAGETQY,TRBV28,TRBJ2-5
ASSLHHDREQF,TRBV7-2,TRBJ2-1
ASESTTGAQPQH,TRBV28,TRBJ1-5
ASSLVGSRAYEQY,TRBV5-1,TRBJ2-7
ASSVKGVINEQF,TRBV9,TRBJ2-1
ASSPITQGASYGYT,TRBV7-9,TRBJ1-2
ASSWTGVIYEQY,TRBV2,TRBJ2-7
AWSTGTVNQPQH,TRBV30,TRBJ1-5
ASTLHAEQF,TRBV6-1,TRBJ2-1
ASSSWGQFNEQF,TRBV27,TRBJ2-1
AWKFSSGSGIQY,TRBV30,TRBJ2-4
ASSQHPNPTGRMNTEAF,TRBV4-1,TRBJ1-1
SAGDRDPLEQY,TRBV29-1,TRBJ2-7
ASSAPVSSEAF,TRBV7-9,TRBJ1-1
ASSHAGVSNTEAF,TRBV4-1,TRBJ1-1
SVAGLAVPREQY,TRBV29-1,TRBJ2-7
ASTAGLTQY,TRBV27,TRBJ2-3
ASGRFREAISQF,TRBV28,TRBJ2-1